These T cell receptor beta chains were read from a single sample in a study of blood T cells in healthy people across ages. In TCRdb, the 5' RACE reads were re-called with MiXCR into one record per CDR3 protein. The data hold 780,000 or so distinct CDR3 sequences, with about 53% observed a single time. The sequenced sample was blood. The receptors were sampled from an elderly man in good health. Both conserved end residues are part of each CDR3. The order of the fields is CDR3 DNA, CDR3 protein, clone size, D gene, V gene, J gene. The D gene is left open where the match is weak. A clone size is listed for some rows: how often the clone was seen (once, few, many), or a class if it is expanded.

DNA: TGCAGCGTTGGGCCAACTAACCCGAGAATGGATGAGCAGTTCTTC
CDR3: CSVGPTNPRMDEQFF
size: few
D: NA
V: TRBV29-1
J: TRBJ2-1

DNA: TGCGTCAGCAGCCAAGTGATAGCGGGGGCCTACGAGCAGTACTTC
CDR3: CVSSQVIAGAYEQYF
size: NA
D: TRBD2
V: TRBV4-1
J: TRBJ2-7

DNA: TGTGCCAGCAGCCGCAGTTGGGTTGCGGATACCTACGAGCAGTACTTC
CDR3: CASSRSWVADTYEQYF
size: once
D: NA
V: TRBV7-9
J: TRBJ2-7

DNA: TGTGCCAGCAGTTCCACCGGGACAGGGGCCGAACACAGATACGCGTATTTT
CDR3: CASSSTGTGAEHRYAYF
size: NA
D: TRBD1
V: TRBV27
J: TRBJ2-3

DNA: TGTGCCAGCAGCGCGGTACTAGCGGGGGGACACAATGAGCAGTTCTTC
CDR3: CASSAVLAGGHNEQFF
size: few
D: TRBD2
V: TRBV9
J: TRBJ2-1

DNA: TGCGCCAGCAGCTCGACAGCAATCTATGGCTACACCTTC
CDR3: CASSSTAIYGYTF
size: NA
D: NA
V: TRBV5-1
J: TRBJ1-2

DNA: TGTGCCAGTACCCCAGGGATGGGCAATCAGCCCCAGCATTTT
CDR3: CASTPGMGNQPQHF
size: few
D: NA
V: TRBV19
J: TRBJ1-5

DNA: TGTGCCAGCAGTATCGGGACTAGCGGGAGTGAGACCCAGTACTTC
CDR3: CASSIGTSGSETQYF
size: NA
D: TRBD2
V: TRBV27
J: TRBJ2-5

DNA: TGTGCCAGCAGCTCCGGGACAGGGGGATACCTTGCTGGGGCCAACGTCCTGACTTTC
CDR3: CASSSGTGGYLAGANVLTF
size: NA
D: TRBD1
V: TRBV7-9
J: TRBJ2-6

DNA: TGCGCCAGCAGTGATCCGGGACAGGGACTCCCCTACGAGCAGTACTTC
CDR3: CASSDPGQGLPYEQYF
size: NA
D: TRBD1
V: TRBV10-1
J: TRBJ2-7

DNA: TGTGCCACCAGTGGCCACTTGGGACCCTACGATGGCTACACCTTC
CDR3: CATSGHLGPYDGYTF
size: NA
D: NA
V: TRBV24-1
J: TRBJ1-2

DNA: TGTGCCAGCAGCCTGAGTGGGGGCGCGGGACAAGAGACCCAGTACTTC
CDR3: CASSLSGGAGQETQYF
size: NA
D: NA
V: TRBV11-2
J: TRBJ2-5

DNA: TGTGCCAGCAGCCAAACTGGGTGGCAGGGGCCATTGCCCCAGCATTTT
CDR3: CASSQTGWQGPLPQHF
size: NA
D: NA
V: TRBV3-1
J: TRBJ1-5

DNA: TGCAGCGTTGCAACCCCCGGGGAGCTGTTTTTT
CDR3: CSVATPGELFF
size: NA
D: NA
V: TRBV29-1
J: TRBJ2-2

DNA: TGCAGTGCTAGAGATTTCCAGGGGTCCTACGAGCAGTACTTC
CDR3: CSARDFQGSYEQYF
size: few
D: NA
V: TRBV20-1
J: TRBJ2-7

DNA: TGTGCCAGCAGTTTAAGGTGGGGACAGGGGAGTTTCGAGCAGTACTTC
CDR3: CASSLRWGQGSFEQYF
size: NA
D: TRBD1
V: TRBV12-3/TRBV12-4
J: TRBJ2-7

DNA: TGCGCCAGCAGCTTGGACATCTCTAGCACAGATACGCAGTATTTT
CDR3: CASSLDISSTDTQYF
size: NA
D: NA
V: TRBV5-1
J: TRBJ2-3

DNA: TGTGCCAGCAGCGTCCTCGGGACAGGGAACACAGATACGCAGTATTTT
CDR3: CASSVLGTGNTDTQYF
size: NA
D: TRBD1
V: TRBV9
J: TRBJ2-3

DNA: TGCAGTGCTAGGGACGTAGCTAACTATGGCTACACCTTC
CDR3: CSARDVANYGYTF
size: NA
D: NA
V: TRBV20-1
J: TRBJ1-2

DNA: TGCGCCAGCAGCCCGAGATCAGGGGGCTGGGAGCAGTTCTTC
CDR3: CASSPRSGGWEQFF
size: few
D: TRBD1
V: TRBV5-1
J: TRBJ2-1